These 5 T cell receptor beta chains were sequenced from one sample in a study of early T cells in non-severe SARS-CoV-2 infection. MiXCR, applied by TCRdb to the 5' RACE reads, yields one record per CDR3 protein. The data show 85,000 to 100,000 distinct CDR3 sequences, approximately 10% seen once. The starting material was whole blood, obtained at baseline. The receptors shown here come from an adult who was a healthcare worker with PCR-confirmed SARS-CoV-2 infection or an uninfected control (not recorded which).

This clonotype was picked up many times. The chain recombines TRBV3-1 with TRBJ1-2; TRBD1 agrees at 7 bases. Germline CDR1 is LGHDT and CDR2 is YNNKEL (reference sequence). Trimming took 3 bases from V and 8 from J; bases not matched to a gene: 9. The length of the CDR3 is 14 residues. The CDR3 sequence is CASSQTPGTEGYTF. The CDR3 DNA is TGTGCCAGCAGCCAGACTCCCGGGACAGAAGGCTACACCTTC.

The chain links TRBV7-9 to TRBJ2-7, with TRBD2 matching 7 bases. The CDR3 is made up of 14 amino acids. Trimming removed 5 bases from V and 4 bases from J; junction bases left unmatched: 8. Germline V gene sequence: CDR1 SEHNR, CDR2 FQNEAQ (reference sequence). CDR3 in DNA: TGTGCCAGCAGCCCCAGCGGGGATGTATACGAGCAGTACTTC. Translated, it gives CASSPSGDVYEQYF.

Only a few counts were recorded for this clonotype. This chain joins TRBV7-2 and TRBJ2-7; TRBD1 agrees at 9 bases. The CDR3 contains 14 residues. Germline V CDR1 and CDR2: SGHTA, FQGNSA. The V and J ends lost 5 bases and 7 bases, in that order; junction bases with no gene match: 9. The CDR3: CASSKGQGSEEQYF. The CDR3 nucleotides are TGTGCCAGCAGCAAGGGACAGGGTAGTGAGGAGCAGTACTTC.

The chain employs TRBV18 and TRBJ1-4; no clear D gene. V lost 4 bases and J 8 bases, leaving 11 bases between the germline ends. The germline V gene has CDR1 KGHSH and CDR2 LQKENI. The CDR3 covers 13 residues. CDR3 region: CASSLGGGEKLFF. Written as DNA, the CDR3 is TGTGCCAGCTCACTCGGCGGAGGGGAAAAACTGTTTTTT.

In this sample, this clonotype turned up many times. V gene TRBV6-2 or TRBV6-3 combines with J gene TRBJ2-1; no definite D call. V lost 0 bases and J lost 0, with 9 bases in between. Germline loops: CDR1 MNHEY, CDR2 SVGEGT. This CDR3 spans 16 amino acids. This chain's CDR3 is CASSYSKGFSYNEQFF. For the CDR3, the DNA is TGTGCCAGCAGTTACTCGAAGGGTTTCTCCTACAATGAGCAGTTCTTC.